The clone carrying this TCR beta chain has only one observation. Its target is unknown. The method was immunoSEQ multiplex PCR; TCRdb's version includes in-frame clones alone and lacks a portion of them. The table lists 150,000 to 200,000 clones, roughly 90% of them singletons, with about 3% in the top ten. This sample is part of a study of T cell responses to AZD1222 COVID-19 vaccine. Overall study findings and caveats: Baseline serostatus was positive in only six AZD1222 recipients. The study found Spike-specific TCR breadth and depth rose after two AZD1222 doses.

V was cut by 4 bases and J by 3 bases, with 6 bases left in between. The V gene's germline CDR1 is SGHAT and CDR2 FQNNGV. This CDR3 is 12 amino acids long. The sample consisted of peripheral blood, taken on day 0 of AZD1222 vaccination. The clonotype was recovered from an adult in good health. The chain employs TRBV11-2 and TRBJ1-2; D is unresolved. The CDR3 region is CASSSRYYGYTF. The DNA of the CDR3 is TGTGCCAGCAGCTCGCGGTACTATGGCTACACCTTC.